The T cell receptor beta chain under discussion was sequenced for a study of T cell responses to AZD1222 COVID-19 vaccine. Germline CDR1 and CDR2: MDHEN and SYDVKM. V was cut by 2 bases and J by 5 bases, with 4 bases left in between. The CDR3 has 12 amino acids. Sequencing was performed with immunoSEQ multiplex PCR; in TCRdb, only in-frame clones are kept and a portion is missing. The repertoire consists of 120,000 to 150,000 clones, with approximately 90% occurring once and the leading ten covering around 15%. General study findings and limits: Nearly half of spike-specific TCRs reportedly go after variant regions that carry no mutations.

Points on this clone: The antigen is unknown.

The sample here was peripheral blood, taken on day 0 of AZD1222 vaccination. This chain connects TRBV28 to TRBJ1-5; D is unresolved. The receptor was derived from an adult in good health. CDR3 nucleotide sequence: TGTGCCAGCAGTTTAGAGTATCAGCCCCAGCATTTT. This translates into CASSLEYQPQHF.